This TCR beta chain originates from a study of T cells in Graves' hyperthyroidism and ophthalmopathy. TCR beta CDR3 sequences were amplified from RNA transcripts. First-round RT-PCR with HTBI primers amplified the TCR CDR3 region. MiXCR was run by TCRdb on the multiplex PCR reads, yielding one entry per CDR3 protein. In the table there are about 720,000 distinct CDR3 sequences, 15% to 20% of which are singletons. Only a few counts were recorded for this clonotype. This CDR3 is 16 amino acids long. The V gene's germline CDR1 is LGHNA and CDR2 YNFKEQ. V shed 1 base and J 0 bases; nucleotides not matched to a gene: 3.

The chain employs TRBV4-2 and TRBJ2-3; TRBD2 agrees at 8 bases. The sequenced material came from blood. The TCR originated in a young man with Graves' hyperthyroidism. The CDR3 is CASSQGWTSSTDTQYF. CDR3 bases: TGTGCCAGCAGCCAAGGCTGGACTAGCAGCACAGATACGCAGTATTTT.